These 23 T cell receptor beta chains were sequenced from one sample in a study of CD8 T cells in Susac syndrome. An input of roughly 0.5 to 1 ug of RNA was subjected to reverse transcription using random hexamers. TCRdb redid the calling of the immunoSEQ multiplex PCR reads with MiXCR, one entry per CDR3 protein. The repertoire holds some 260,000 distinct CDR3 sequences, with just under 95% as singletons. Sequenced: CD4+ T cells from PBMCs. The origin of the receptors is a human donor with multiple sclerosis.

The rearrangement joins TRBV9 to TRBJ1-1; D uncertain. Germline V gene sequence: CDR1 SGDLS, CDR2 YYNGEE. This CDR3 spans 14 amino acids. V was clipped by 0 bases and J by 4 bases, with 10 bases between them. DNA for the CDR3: TGTGCCAGCAGCGTAGTAACGGCCTTCACTGAAGCTTTCTTT. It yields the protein CASSVVTAFTEAFF.

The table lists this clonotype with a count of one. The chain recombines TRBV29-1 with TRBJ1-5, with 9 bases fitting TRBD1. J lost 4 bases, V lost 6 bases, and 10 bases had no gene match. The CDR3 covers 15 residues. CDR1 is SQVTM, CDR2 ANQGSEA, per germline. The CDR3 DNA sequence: TGCAGCGTAGGAACAGGGGGCGCAGGAAATCAGCCCCAGCATTTT. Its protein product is CSVGTGGAGNQPQHF.

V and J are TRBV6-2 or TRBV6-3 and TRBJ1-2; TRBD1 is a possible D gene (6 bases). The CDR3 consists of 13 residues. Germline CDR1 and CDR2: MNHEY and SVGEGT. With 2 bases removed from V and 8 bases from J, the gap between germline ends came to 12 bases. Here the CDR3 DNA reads TGTGCCAGCAGTTACGACCAGGGGTACGGCTACACCTTC. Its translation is CASSYDQGYGYTF.

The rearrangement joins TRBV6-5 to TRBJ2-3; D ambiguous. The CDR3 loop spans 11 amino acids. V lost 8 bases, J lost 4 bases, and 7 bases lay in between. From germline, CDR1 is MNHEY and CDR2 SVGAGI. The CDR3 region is CASRMSDTQYF. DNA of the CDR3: TGTGCCAGCCGTATGTCAGATACGCAGTATTTT.

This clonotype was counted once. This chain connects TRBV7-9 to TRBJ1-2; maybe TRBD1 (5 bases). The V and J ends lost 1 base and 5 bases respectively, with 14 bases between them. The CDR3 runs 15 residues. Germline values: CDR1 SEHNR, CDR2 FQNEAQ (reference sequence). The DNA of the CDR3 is TGTGCCAGCAGCTTAGGTCGGGAGGGGTCGTATGGCTACACCTTC. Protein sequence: CASSLGREGSYGYTF.

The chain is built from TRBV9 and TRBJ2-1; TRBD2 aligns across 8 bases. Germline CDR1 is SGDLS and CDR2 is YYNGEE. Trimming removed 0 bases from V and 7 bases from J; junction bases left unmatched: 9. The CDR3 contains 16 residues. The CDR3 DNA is TGTGCCAGCAGCGTAGATCCAGCGGGGGTTCGGAATGAGCAGTTCTTC. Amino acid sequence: CASSVDPAGVRNEQFF.

The chain's CDR3 is CASSLERGTGELFF. The CDR3 region has the DNA TGTGCCAGCAGCTTGGAACGAGGCACCGGGGAGCTGTTTTTT. The chain couples TRBV5-6 to TRBJ2-2, with D unresolved. CDR1 and CDR2 from the germline V gene are SGHDT and YYEEEE. The CDR3 runs 14 residues. The germline V and J ends were trimmed by 0 bases and 4 bases, with 7 bases remaining between them.

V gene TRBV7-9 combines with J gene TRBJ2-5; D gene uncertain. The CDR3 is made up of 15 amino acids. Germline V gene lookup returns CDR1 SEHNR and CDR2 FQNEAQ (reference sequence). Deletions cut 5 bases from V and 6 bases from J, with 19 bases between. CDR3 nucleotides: TGTGCCAGCAGCCACCTTAGTGCAGCGTTAAAGACCCAGTACTTC. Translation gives CASSHLSAALKTQYF.

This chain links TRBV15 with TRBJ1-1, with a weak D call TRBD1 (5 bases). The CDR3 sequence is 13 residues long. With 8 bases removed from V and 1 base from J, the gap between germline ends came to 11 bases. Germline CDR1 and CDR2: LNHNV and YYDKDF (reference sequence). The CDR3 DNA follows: TGTGCCACCGGATTGACAGAGAACACTGAAGCTTTCTTT. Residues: CATGLTENTEAFF. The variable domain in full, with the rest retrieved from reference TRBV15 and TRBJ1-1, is DAMVIQNPRYQVTQFGKPVTLSCSQTLNHNVMYWYQQKSSQAPKLLFHYYDKDFNNEADTPDNFQSRRPNTSFCFLDIRSPGLGDTAMYLCATGLTENTEAFFGQGTRLTVV.

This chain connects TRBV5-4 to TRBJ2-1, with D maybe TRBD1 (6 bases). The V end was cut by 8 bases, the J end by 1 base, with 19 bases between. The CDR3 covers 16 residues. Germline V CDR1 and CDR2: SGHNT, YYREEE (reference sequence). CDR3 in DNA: TGTGCCAGACCGGTAAGACAGGAAATTTCCTACAATGAGCAGTTCTTC. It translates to CARPVRQEISYNEQFF.

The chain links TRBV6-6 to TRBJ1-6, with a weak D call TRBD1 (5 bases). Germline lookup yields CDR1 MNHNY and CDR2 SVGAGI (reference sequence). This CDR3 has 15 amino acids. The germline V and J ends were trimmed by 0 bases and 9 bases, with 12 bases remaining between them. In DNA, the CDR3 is TGTGCCAGCAGTTACTCGTCTGGGGGGGGTTCACCCCTCCACTTT. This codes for CASSYSSGGGSPLHF.

The DNA of the CDR3 is TGTGCTAGTGTGAGGGGGACAAATACCGGGGAGCTGTTTTTT. It yields the protein CASVRGTNTGELFF. The chain uses TRBV12-5 and TRBJ2-2, with D perhaps matching TRBD1 (6 bases). CDR1 LGHNT and CDR2 FRNRAP come from the germline V gene. The length of the CDR3 is 14 residues. Trimming took 7 bases from V and 5 from J, leaving 14 bases between them.

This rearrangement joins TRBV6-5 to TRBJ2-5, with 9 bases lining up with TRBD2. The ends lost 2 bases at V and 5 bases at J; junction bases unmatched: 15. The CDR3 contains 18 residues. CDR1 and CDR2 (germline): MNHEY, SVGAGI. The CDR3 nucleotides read TGTGCCAGCAGTTACACCGGTCCAGGCGGGGGGGAGGTGGAGACCCAGTACTTC. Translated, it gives CASSYTGPGGGEVETQYF.

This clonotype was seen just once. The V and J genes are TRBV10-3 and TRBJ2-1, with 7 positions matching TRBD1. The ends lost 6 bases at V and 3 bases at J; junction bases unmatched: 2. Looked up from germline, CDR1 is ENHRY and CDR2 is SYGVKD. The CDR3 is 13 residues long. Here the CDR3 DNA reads TGTGCCATCAGCCGGGACAGCTACAATGAGCAGTTCTTC. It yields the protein CAISRDSYNEQFF.

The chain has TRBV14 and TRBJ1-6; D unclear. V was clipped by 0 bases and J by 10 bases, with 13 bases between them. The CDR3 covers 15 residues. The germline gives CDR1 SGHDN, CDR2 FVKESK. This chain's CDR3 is CASSQDPQNRSPLHF. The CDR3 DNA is TGTGCCAGCAGCCAAGATCCCCAGAATCGGTCACCCCTCCACTTT.

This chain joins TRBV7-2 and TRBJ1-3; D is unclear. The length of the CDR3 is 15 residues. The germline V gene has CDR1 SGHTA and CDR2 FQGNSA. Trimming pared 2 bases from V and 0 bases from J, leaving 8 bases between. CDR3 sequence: CASSLRVRSGNTIYF. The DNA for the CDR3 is TGTGCCAGCAGCTTAAGGGTTCGCTCTGGAAACACCATATATTTT.

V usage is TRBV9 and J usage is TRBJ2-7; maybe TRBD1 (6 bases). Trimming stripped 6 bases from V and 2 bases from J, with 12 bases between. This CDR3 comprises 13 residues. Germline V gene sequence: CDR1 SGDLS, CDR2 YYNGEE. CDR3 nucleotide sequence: TGTGCCAGCATCCACAGGGTACCCTACGAGCAGTACTTC. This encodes CASIHRVPYEQYF. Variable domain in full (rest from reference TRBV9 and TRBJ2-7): DSGVTQTPKHLITATGQRVTLRCSPRSGDLSVYWYQQSLDQGLQFLIQYYNGEERAKGNILERFSAQQFPDLHSELNLSSLELGDSALYFCASIHRVPYEQYFGPGTRLTVT.

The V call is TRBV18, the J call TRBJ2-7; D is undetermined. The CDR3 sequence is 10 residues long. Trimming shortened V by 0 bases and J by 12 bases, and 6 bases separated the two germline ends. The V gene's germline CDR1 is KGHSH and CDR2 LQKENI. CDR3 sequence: CASSPPPSYV. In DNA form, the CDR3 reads TGTGCCAGCTCACCACCCCCCTCGTACGTC.

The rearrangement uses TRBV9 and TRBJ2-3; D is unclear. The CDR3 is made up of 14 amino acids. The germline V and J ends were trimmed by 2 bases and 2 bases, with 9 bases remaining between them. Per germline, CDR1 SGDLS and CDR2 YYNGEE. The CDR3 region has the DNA TGTGCCAGCAGCGTGTCGTGGCTCACAGATACGCAGTATTTT. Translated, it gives CASSVSWLTDTQYF.

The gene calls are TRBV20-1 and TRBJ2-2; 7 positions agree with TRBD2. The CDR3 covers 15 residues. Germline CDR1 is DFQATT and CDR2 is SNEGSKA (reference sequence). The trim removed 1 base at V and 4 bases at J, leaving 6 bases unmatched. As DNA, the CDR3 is TGCAGTGCTAGAGTATCGGGGGGAGCCACCGGGGAGCTGTTTTTT. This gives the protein CSARVSGGATGELFF.

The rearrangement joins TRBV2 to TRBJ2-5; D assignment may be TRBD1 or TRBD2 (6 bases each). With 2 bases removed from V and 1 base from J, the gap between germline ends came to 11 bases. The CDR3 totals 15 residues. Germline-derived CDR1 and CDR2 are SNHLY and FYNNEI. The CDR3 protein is CASSESRGGQETQYF. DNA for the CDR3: TGTGCCAGCAGTGAAAGCAGGGGAGGCCAAGAGACCCAGTACTTC.

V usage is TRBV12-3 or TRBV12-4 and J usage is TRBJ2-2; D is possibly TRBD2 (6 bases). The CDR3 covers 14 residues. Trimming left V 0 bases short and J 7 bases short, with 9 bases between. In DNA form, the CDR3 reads TGTGCCAGCAGTTTAGCAGGAGGGATCGGGGAGCTGTTTTTT. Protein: CASSLAGGIGELFF.

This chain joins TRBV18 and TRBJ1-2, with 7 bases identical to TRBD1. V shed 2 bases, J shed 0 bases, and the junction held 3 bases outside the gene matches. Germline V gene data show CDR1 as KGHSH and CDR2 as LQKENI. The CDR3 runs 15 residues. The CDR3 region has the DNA TGTGCCAGCTCACCAGGGACAGCTACTAACTATGGCTACACCTTC. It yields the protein CASSPGTATNYGYTF.